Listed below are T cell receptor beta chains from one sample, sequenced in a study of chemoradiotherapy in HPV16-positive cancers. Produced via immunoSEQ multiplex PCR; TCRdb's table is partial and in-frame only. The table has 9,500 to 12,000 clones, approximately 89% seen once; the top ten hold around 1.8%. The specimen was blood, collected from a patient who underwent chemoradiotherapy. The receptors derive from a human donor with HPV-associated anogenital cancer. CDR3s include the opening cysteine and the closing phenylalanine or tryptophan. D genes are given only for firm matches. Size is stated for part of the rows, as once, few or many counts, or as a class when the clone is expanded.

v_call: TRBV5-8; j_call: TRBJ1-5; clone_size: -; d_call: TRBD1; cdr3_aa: CASSLGTGVVQPQHF; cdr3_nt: TGTGCCAGCAGCTTGGGGACAGGGGTCGTCCAGCCCCAGCATTTT
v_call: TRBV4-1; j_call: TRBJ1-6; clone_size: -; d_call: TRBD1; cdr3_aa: CASSRQGAVNSPLHF; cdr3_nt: TGCGCCAGCTCTCGTCAGGGGGCCGTGAATTCACCCCTCCACTTT
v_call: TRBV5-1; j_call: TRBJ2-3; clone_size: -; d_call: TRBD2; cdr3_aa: CASSDDGTSFDTQYF; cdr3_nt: TGCGCCAGCAGCGACGATGGGACTAGTTTCGATACGCAGTATTTT
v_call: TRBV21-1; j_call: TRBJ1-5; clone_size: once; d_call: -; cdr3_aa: CASSKYTECNQPQHF; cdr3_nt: TGTGCCAGCAGCAAATATACCGAATGCAATCAGCCCCAGCATTTT
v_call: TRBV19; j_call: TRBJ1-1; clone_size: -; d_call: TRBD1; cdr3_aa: CASSPGTGGRDTEAFF; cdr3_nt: TGTGCCAGTAGTCCAGGGACAGGGGGCCGGGACACTGAAGCTTTCTTT
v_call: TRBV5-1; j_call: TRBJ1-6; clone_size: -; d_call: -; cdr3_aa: CASSLAGGSRSPLHF; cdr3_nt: TGCGCCAGCAGCTTGGCCGGGGGCTCTAGATCACCCCTCCACTTT
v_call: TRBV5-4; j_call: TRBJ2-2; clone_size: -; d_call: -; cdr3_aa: CASSLGGELNTGELFF; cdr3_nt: TGTGCCAGCAGCTTGGGTGGGGAACTGAACACCGGGGAGCTGTTTTTT
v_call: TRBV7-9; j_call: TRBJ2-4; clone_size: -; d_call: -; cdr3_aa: CASSLMGAENIQYF; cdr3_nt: TGTGCCAGCAGCTTAATGGGGGCTGAAAACATTCAGTACTTC
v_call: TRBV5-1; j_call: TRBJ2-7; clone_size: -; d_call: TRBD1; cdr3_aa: CASSRGQYPYEQYF; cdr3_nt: TGCGCCAGCAGCCGGGGACAGTACCCCTACGAGCAGTACTTC
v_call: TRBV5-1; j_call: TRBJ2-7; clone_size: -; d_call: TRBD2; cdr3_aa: CASSLAASGEQYEQYF; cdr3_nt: TGCGCCAGCAGCTTGGCCGCTAGCGGGGAGCAATACGAGCAGTACTTC
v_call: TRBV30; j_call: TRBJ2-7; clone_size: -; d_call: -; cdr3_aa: CAWSEVYEQYF; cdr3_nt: TGTGCCTGGAGTGAAGTATACGAGCAGTACTTC
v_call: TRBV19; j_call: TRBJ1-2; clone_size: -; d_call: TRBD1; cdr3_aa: CASSMRTGGPGYTF; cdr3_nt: TGTGCCAGTAGTATGAGGACAGGGGGGCCTGGCTACACCTTC
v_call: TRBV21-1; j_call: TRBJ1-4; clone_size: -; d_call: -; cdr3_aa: CASSKFQGPNEKLFF; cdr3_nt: TGTGCCAGCAGCAAATTCCAGGGACCGAATGAAAAACTGTTTTTT
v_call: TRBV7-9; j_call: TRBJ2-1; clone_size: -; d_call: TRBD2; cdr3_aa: CASSASGAGGLGNEQFF; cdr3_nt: TGTGCCAGCAGCGCCAGCGGTGCGGGGGGGCTTGGGAATGAGCAGTTCTTC
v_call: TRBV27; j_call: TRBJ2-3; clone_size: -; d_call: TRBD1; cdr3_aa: CASSPTGGDHTQYF; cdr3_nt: TGTGCCAGCAGTCCGACAGGGGGCGATCATACGCAGTATTTT
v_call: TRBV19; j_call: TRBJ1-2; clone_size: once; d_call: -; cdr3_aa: CASSIPGAAYNYGYTF; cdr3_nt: TGTGCCAGTAGTATACCAGGGGCGGCTTATAACTATGGCTACACCTTC
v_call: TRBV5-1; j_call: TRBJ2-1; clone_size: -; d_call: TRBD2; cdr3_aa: CASSRRGERHFYNEQFF; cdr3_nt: TGCGCCAGCAGCCGGCGGGGGGAAAGGCACTTCTACAATGAGCAGTTCTTC
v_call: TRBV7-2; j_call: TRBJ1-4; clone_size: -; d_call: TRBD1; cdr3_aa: CASSLDRGQEKLFF; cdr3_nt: TGTGCCAGCAGCCTAGACAGGGGGCAGGAAAAACTGTTTTTT
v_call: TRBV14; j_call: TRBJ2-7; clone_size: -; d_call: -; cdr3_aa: CASSQDAYEQYF; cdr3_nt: TGTGCCAGCAGCCAAGACGCATACGAGCAGTACTTC
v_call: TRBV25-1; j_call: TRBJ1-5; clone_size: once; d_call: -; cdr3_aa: CASRPPTGKLAQPQHF; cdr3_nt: TGTGCCAGCAGGCCCCCTACAGGGAAACTGGCTCAGCCCCAGCATTTT
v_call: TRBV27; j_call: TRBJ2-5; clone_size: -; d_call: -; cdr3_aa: CASSLRSSETQYF; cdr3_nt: TGTGCCAGCAGTTTACGGTCTTCGGAGACCCAGTACTTC
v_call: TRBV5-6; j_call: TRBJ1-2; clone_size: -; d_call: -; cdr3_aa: CASSTDTGIVNYGYTF; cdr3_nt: TGTGCCAGCAGCACCGATACAGGGATTGTAAACTATGGCTACACCTTC
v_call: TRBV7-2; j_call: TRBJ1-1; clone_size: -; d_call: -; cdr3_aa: CASSLVFQAEAFF; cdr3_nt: TGTGCCAGCAGCTTAGTTTTCCAGGCTGAAGCTTTCTTT
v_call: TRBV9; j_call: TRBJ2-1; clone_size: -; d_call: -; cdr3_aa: CASSVDWNNEQFF; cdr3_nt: TGTGCCAGCAGCGTCGACTGGAACAATGAGCAGTTCTTC
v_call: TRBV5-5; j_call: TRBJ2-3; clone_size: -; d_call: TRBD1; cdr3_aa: CASSLGQGASRDTQYF; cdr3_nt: TGTGCCAGCAGCTTAGGACAGGGGGCTTCAAGAGATACGCAGTATTTT
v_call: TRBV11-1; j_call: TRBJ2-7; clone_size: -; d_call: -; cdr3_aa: CASSLARAYEQYF; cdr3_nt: TGTGCCAGCAGCTTAGCGCGTGCCTACGAGCAGTACTTC
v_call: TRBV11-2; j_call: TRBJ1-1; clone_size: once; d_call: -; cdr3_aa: CASSLISGVNTEAFF; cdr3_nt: TGTGCCAGCAGCTTAATTTCAGGGGTGAACACTGAAGCTTTCTTT
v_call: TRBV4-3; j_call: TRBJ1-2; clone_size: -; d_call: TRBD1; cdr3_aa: CASSQQTGDGYTF; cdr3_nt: TGCGCCAGCAGCCAGCAGACAGGGGATGGCTACACCTTC
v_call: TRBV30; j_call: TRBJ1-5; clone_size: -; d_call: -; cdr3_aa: CAWSRSGIPTQPQHF; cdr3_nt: TGTGCCTGGAGTAGATCAGGGATTCCTACTCAGCCCCAGCATTTT
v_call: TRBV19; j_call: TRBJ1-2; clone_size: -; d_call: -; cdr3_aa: CASSIGGDLDYGYTF; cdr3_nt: TGTGCCAGTAGTATAGGGGGGGACCTAGACTATGGCTACACCTTC
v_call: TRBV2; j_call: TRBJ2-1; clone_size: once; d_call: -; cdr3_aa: CASRGRDLRRNEQFF; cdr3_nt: TGTGCCAGCAGGGGGCGGGACCTACGGAGGAATGAGCAGTTCTTC
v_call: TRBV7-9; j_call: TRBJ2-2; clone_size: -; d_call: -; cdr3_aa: CASSRGDTDTGELFF; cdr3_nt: TGTGCCAGCAGCCGGGGGGACACTGACACCGGGGAGCTGTTTTTT
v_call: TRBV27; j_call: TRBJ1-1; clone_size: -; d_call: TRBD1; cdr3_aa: CASSSRPSTGTAEAFF; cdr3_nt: TGTGCCAGCAGTTCTAGGCCTTCGACAGGGACGGCTGAAGCTTTCTTT
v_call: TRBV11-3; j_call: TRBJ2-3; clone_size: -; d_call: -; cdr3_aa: CASSSGFTDTQYF; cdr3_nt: TGTGCCAGCAGCTCAGGGTTCACAGATACGCAGTATTTT
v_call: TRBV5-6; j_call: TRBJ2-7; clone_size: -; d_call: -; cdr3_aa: CASSLAQVDRAIHYEQYF; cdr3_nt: TGTGCCAGCAGCTTGGCCCAAGTTGACAGAGCGATACACTACGAGCAGTACTTC
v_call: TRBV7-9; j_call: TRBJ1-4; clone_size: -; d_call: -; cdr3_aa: CASQDRGVNEKLFF; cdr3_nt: TGTGCCAGCCAAGATAGAGGGGTTAATGAAAAACTGTTTTTT
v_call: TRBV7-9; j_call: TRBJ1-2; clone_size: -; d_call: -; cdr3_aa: CASSFGGRTYGYTF; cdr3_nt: TGTGCCAGCAGCTTCGGGGGGCGCACCTATGGCTACACCTTC
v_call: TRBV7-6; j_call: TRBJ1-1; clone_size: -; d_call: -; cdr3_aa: CASSLEARKNTEAFF; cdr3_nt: TGTGCCAGCAGCTTAGAAGCCAGGAAGAACACTGAAGCTTTCTTT
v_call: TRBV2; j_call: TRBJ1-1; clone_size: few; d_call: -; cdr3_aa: CASSDYTLGGATEAFF; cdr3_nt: TGTGCCAGCAGTGACTACACCCTGGGGGGGGCCACTGAAGCTTTCTTT
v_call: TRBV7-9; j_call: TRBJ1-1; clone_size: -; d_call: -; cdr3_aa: CATPRPGRAEAFF; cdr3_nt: TGTGCCACCCCCCGACCAGGGAGGGCTGAAGCTTTCTTT
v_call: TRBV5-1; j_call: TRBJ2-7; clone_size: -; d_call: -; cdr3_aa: CASSELAGNYEQYF; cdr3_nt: TGCGCCAGCAGCGAGCTAGCCGGGAACTACGAGCAGTACTTC